These T cell receptor beta chains were read from a single sample in a study of Ad26.COV2.S vaccination and SARS-CoV-2 variants. Using immunoSEQ multiplex PCR, the repertoire was profiled, and TCRdb retains in-frame clones only, with some absent. This sample has around 450,000 clones, with about 89% found just once. Here the sequenced sample was peripheral blood, taken in a trial of Ad26.COV2.S vaccine versus placebo. The source of these receptors is a person aged 18-60 years who received the Ad26.COV2.S COVID-19 vaccine or a placebo. Each CDR3 is given with its conserved first and last residue. Fields, in order: J gene, D gene, V gene, clone size, CDR3 DNA, CDR3 protein. A D gene is named only where the DNA matches it firmly. A clone size is listed for some rows: how often the clone was seen (once, few, many), or a class if it is expanded.

>TRBJ2-6|TRBD1|TRBV3-1/TRBV3-2|-
TGTGCCAGCAGCCCAAGAGCGAGGGACAGGGGTATCCTTAGCTCTGGGGCCAACGTCCTGACTTTC
CASSPRARDRGILSSGANVLTF
>TRBJ2-7|TRBD2|TRBV6-2/TRBV6-3|-
TGTGCCAGCAGTTACGCCGGACTAGCAGGAGAGCAGTACTTC
CASSYAGLAGEQYF
>TRBJ1-3|TRBD1|TRBV6-5|-
TGTGCCAGCAGTTACTCGGGACAGGTTGGAAACACCATATATTTT
CASSYSGQVGNTIYF
>TRBJ2-3|-|TRBV5-4|-
TGTGCCAGCCGTCAGACAGCGAGCACAGATACGCAGTATTTT
CASRQTASTDTQYF
>TRBJ1-6|-|TRBV19|few
TGTGCCAGTAGTATAGAACAGGGTGCACCCCTCCACTTT
CASSIEQGAPLHF
>TRBJ2-1|-|TRBV30|-
TGTGCCTGGACTGGGTACAATGAGCAGTTCTTC
CAWTGYNEQFF
>TRBJ2-7|-|TRBV25-1|-
TGTGCCAGCAGTCCGGCAAGTCGGAAAAGCTCCTACGAGCAGTACTTC
CASSPASRKSSYEQYF
>TRBJ2-5|-|TRBV2|-
TGTGCCAGTCACCTAGCGTCACAAGAGACCCAGTACTTC
CASHLASQETQYF
>TRBJ2-7|-|TRBV28|-
TGTGCCAGCACCTCAGCGGTGGGACCTTACGAGCAGTACTTC
CASTSAVGPYEQYF
>TRBJ2-1|TRBD2|TRBV7-9|-
TGTGCCAGCAGCTTCGCCAGCGGGAGGGGAATTCGGGAGCAGTTCTTC
CASSFASGRGIREQFF
>TRBJ2-7|-|TRBV9|-
TGTGCCAGCAGCGTAGGCGGCAGGGTCCACGAGCAGTACTTC
CASSVGGRVHEQYF
>TRBJ2-1|-|TRBV24-1|-
TGTGCCACCAGTGATTTGGCAGAGCCCAGCTCCTACAATGAGCAGTTCTTC
CATSDLAEPSSYNEQFF
>TRBJ2-3|TRBD2|TRBV19|-
TGTGCCAGTACGTCTCTGGCTAGCGGGGGTAACACAGATACGCAGTATTTT
CASTSLASGGNTDTQYF
>TRBJ2-1|TRBD2|TRBV18|-
TGTGCCAGCTCACCGTCGGGGGGAAGCTACAATGAGCAGTTCTTC
CASSPSGGSYNEQFF
>TRBJ2-7|-|TRBV7-8|-
TGTGCCAGCAGCCATCTTCCCCCCAGCAAACTCGGGGAGCAGTACTTC
CASSHLPPSKLGEQYF
>TRBJ1-2|TRBD1|TRBV4-2|-
TGTGCCAGCAGCCAAGAAGAGACAGGGTGGTCTGGCTACACCTTC
CASSQEETGWSGYTF
>TRBJ2-1|-|TRBV11-3|once
TGTGCCAGCAGCTTAGACCCTCTCGTGGAAAATGAGCAGTTCTTC
CASSLDPLVENEQFF
>TRBJ2-3|-|TRBV18|-
TGTGCCAGCTCACCTGTCGGCGGGACACTCACAGATACGCAGTATTTT
CASSPVGGTLTDTQYF
>TRBJ2-1|TRBD2|TRBV5-1|once
TGCGCCAGCAGCTTCGGAACTAGCGGCATCTACAATGAGCAGTTCTTC
CASSFGTSGIYNEQFF
>TRBJ1-5|-|TRBV19|-
TGTGCCAGTAGTATAAGGCGACCTTCGCTCAATGATCAGCCCCAGCATTTT
CASSIRRPSLNDQPQHF
>TRBJ1-6|TRBD1|TRBV12-3/TRBV12-4|-
TGTGCCAGCAGCCGGGTGACAGGGTCACCCCTCCACTTT
CASSRVTGSPLHF
>TRBJ1-1|-|TRBV29-1|once
TGCAGCGTTGATTTCCATAACGGGTATGAGAACACTGAAGCTTTCTTT
CSVDFHNGYENTEAFF
>TRBJ2-7|TRBD1|TRBV30|-
TGTGCCTGGACAGGGGGCGAATACGAGCAGTACTTC
CAWTGGEYEQYF
>TRBJ2-3|TRBD2|TRBV7-2|-
TGTGCCAGCAGCTTAGTGGCTAGCGGGGGGGCCGTAGATACGCAGTATTTT
CASSLVASGGAVDTQYF
>TRBJ2-1|-|TRBV4-2|-
TGTGCCAGCAGCCAAGATCGGGGAGCCGGTCGGTACAATGAGCAGTTCTTC
CASSQDRGAGRYNEQFF
>TRBJ2-2|-|TRBV27|-
TGTGCCAGCAGTCGCAGGGTGGACACCGGGGAGCTGTTTTTT
CASSRRVDTGELFF
>TRBJ1-2|-|TRBV18|-
TGTGCCAGCTCACCACCGGAGGGACGTTCGCGAGGCTATGGCTACACCTTC
CASSPPEGRSRGYGYTF
>TRBJ1-4|-|TRBV27|-
TGTGCCAGCAGTTTTAGGCCCGGGACTTACCTGTTTTTT
CASSFRPGTYLFF
>TRBJ2-5|TRBD1|TRBV18|-
TGTGCCAGCTCACCACCCCGCCGACAGGGAAGGCAAGAGACCCAGTACTTC
CASSPPRRQGRQETQYF
>TRBJ1-1|TRBD1|TRBV7-9|once
TGTGCCAGCAGCTGGACAGGGGGGGTTGAAGCTTTCTTT
CASSWTGGVEAFF
>TRBJ2-7|-|TRBV18|-
TGTGCCAGCTCACCACGGAAGAAGAGGGGCGAGCAGTACTTC
CASSPRKKRGEQYF
>TRBJ2-1|TRBD2|TRBV19|-
TGTGCCACCAGGGGGGGACTAGCGGGAGTCCGCTCCTACAATGAGCAGTTCTTC
CATRGGLAGVRSYNEQFF
>TRBJ2-7|TRBD2|TRBV9|-
TGTGCCAGCAGCGCATCACTAGCGGGCTTCAACGAGCAGTACTTC
CASSASLAGFNEQYF
>TRBJ2-3|TRBD2|TRBV2|-
TGTGGGGGGGGAGATACGCAGTATTTT
CGGGDTQYF
>TRBJ1-6|-|TRBV5-5|-
TGTGCCAGCAGTGCCGCTGGCTACAATTCACCCCTCCACTTT
CASSAAGYNSPLHF
>TRBJ2-5|TRBD1|TRBV6-5|-
TGTGCCAGCAGTACAGGGGGCTGGGAGACCCAGTACTTC
CASSTGGWETQYF
>TRBJ2-7|-|TRBV6-5|once
TGTGCCAGCAGTACCCTGCACAGGACCTCCTACGAGCAGTACTTC
CASSTLHRTSYEQYF
>TRBJ2-7|-|TRBV7-9|-
TGTGCCAGCAGCCTAAACCATATCAGGGACTCCTACGAGCAGTACTTC
CASSLNHIRDSYEQYF
>TRBJ2-1|TRBD2|TRBV19|-
TGTGCCAGTAGTATTAAGGCGGGAGACCATGAGCAGTTCTTC
CASSIKAGDHEQFF
>TRBJ2-3|TRBD2|TRBV6-2/TRBV6-3|once
TGTGCCAGCAGTTACGGCGGGGGGGACACAGATACGCAGTATTTT
CASSYGGGDTDTQYF
>TRBJ1-3|-|TRBV6-5|-
TGTGCCAGCAGACCCGAGGGGGTCTCTGGAAACACCATATATTTT
CASRPEGVSGNTIYF
>TRBJ2-7|-|TRBV29-1|-
TGCAGCGTTGGAGCTTTGGGGTCCTACGAGCAGTACTTC
CSVGALGSYEQYF
>TRBJ1-4|-|TRBV10-3|-
TGTGCCTCAGCAGGGACTGATTATGAAAAACTGTTTTTT
CASAGTDYEKLFF
>TRBJ2-5|-|TRBV5-1|-
TGCGCCAGCAGCTTGAGCGAGGTCTGGGGGACCCAGTACTTC
CASSLSEVWGTQYF
>TRBJ1-5|-|TRBV7-2|-
TGTGCCAGCAGCTTATCAATCGTGACAGGCCCCCAGGGGCCCCAGCATTTT
CASSLSIVTGPQGPQHF
>TRBJ2-5|TRBD1|TRBV6-5|-
TGTGCCAGCAGTTTTGACAGGGGGGAGACCCAGTACTTC
CASSFDRGETQYF
>TRBJ2-7|-|TRBV10-2|-
TGCGCCAGCAGTGATGCCCTGGGTGGTGGCTCCTACGAGCAGTACTTC
CASSDALGGGSYEQYF
>TRBJ1-2|-|TRBV29-1|-
TGCAGCGTTGTCCTAATGCGTCCAGGGGACTATGGCTACACCTTC
CSVVLMRPGDYGYTF
>TRBJ1-2|TRBD1|TRBV9|-
TGTGCCAGCAGCTCCCAGGGGGACTATGGCTACACCTTC
CASSSQGDYGYTF
>TRBJ2-7|TRBD1|TRBV3-1/TRBV3-2|-
TGTGCCAGCAGCCAAGTAGGACAGGGGGCGCCCGAGCAGTACTTC
CASSQVGQGAPEQYF
>TRBJ2-1|TRBD1|TRBV7-3|-
TGTGCCAGCAGCTTGACAGGGGGCAATGAGCAGTTCTTC
CASSLTGGNEQFF
>TRBJ2-5|-|TRBV29-1|once
TGCAGCGCTCCAATGCTCGGAGAGACCCAGTACTTC
CSAPMLGETQYF
>TRBJ2-3|-|TRBV7-3|-
TGTGCCAGCAGCTCGGATCTTAGCACAGATACGCAGTATTTT
CASSSDLSTDTQYF
>TRBJ1-5|-|TRBV6-2/TRBV6-3|-
TGTGCCAGCAGCATGACAGGATTTAATCAGCCCCAGCATTTT
CASSMTGFNQPQHF